The T cell receptor beta chain under discussion was sequenced for a study of T cells after posttransplantation cyclophosphamide. V shed 4 bases and J 5 bases; nucleotides not matched to a gene: 7. This CDR3 has 15 residues. Germline CDR1 LNHNV, CDR2 YYDKDF (reference sequence). Cells defined as naive were viable CD3+CD4+ or CD3+CD8+ and CCR7+CD45RA+CD45RO-CD95-CD27+CD28+. The repertoire was sequenced with immunoSEQ multiplex PCR; TCRdb's copy has only in-frame clones and lacks some. The table lists under 40,000 clones, about 91% of them singletons. This chain joins TRBV15 and TRBJ2-1; 8 bases map to TRBD2. The receptor comes from a man younger than 45 in good health and a related stem cell transplant donor. Input material: naive CD4+ T cells sorted from blood. The CDR3 region has the DNA TGTGCCACCAGCATGAGACAGCGGGGGCACAATGAGCAGTTCTTC. This sequence encodes CATSMRQRGHNEQFF.